The clone carrying this T cell receptor beta chain was counted ten times or more. The CDR3 totals 13 residues. V lost 2 bases, J lost 5 bases, and 9 bases lay in between. Per germline, CDR1 MNHEY and CDR2 SVGEGT. As the template, RNA transcripts were used to amplify TCR beta CDR3 regions. In the first round, RT-PCR was carried out with HTBI primers, and a multiplex PCR formed the second round. Via MiXCR, TCRdb re-called the multiplex PCR reads, giving one row per CDR3 protein. The sample gives 150,000 to 200,000 distinct CDR3 sequences, roughly two fifths of which show up once; roughly 8.9% is in the top ten. The sample originates from a study of Graves' ophthalmopathy and Graves' hyperthyroidism.

Sequenced: peripheral blood. The chain links TRBV6-2 or TRBV6-3 to TRBJ2-5; D call uncertain. The receptor's source is a man aged 25 to 40 with Graves' ophthalmopathy. This CDR3 is CASSYPTRETQYF. In DNA, the CDR3 is TGTGCCAGCAGTTACCCTACACGGGAGACCCAGTACTTC.